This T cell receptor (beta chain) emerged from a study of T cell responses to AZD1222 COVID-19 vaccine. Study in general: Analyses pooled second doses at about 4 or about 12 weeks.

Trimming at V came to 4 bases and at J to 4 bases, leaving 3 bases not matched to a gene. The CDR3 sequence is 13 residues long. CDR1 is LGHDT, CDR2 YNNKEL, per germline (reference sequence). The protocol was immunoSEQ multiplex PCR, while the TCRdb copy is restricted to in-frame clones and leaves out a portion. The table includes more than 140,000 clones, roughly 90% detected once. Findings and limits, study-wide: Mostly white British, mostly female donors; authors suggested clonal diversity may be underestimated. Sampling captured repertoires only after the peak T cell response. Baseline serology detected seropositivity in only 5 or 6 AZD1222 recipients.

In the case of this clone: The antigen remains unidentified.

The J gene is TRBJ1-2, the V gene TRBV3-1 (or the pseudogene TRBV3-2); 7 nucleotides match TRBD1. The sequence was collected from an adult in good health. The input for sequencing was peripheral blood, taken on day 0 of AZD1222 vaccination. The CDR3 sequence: CASSPGTAYGYTF. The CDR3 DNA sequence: TGTGCCAGCAGCCCAGGGACAGCCTATGGCTACACCTTC.